A selection of T cell receptor beta chains follows, all from one sample in a study of T cell responses to AZD1222 COVID-19 vaccine. Using immunoSEQ multiplex PCR, the repertoire was profiled, and TCRdb retains in-frame clones only, with some absent. The sample has under 150,000 clones; around 89% are singletons. The starting material was peripheral blood, obtained 28 days after the second AZD1222 dose. These receptors were obtained from an adult who received the AZD1222 COVID-19 vaccine. CDR3s leave out the opening cysteine and the closing phenylalanine or tryptophan.

v_call: TRBV3-1/TRBV3-2; cdr3_aa: ASSQVDRRQLF
v_call: TRBV12-3/TRBV12-4; cdr3_aa: ASSRTGNGELF
v_call: TRBV4-3; cdr3_aa: ASSREVGTNYGYT
v_call: TRBV7-9; cdr3_aa: ASSLGVGPEGSGANVLT
v_call: TRBV29-1; cdr3_aa: SVERPLNTEAF
v_call: TRBV7-6; cdr3_aa: ASSLLRGTGEKNIQY
v_call: TRBV19; cdr3_aa: ASSSDRNTEAF
v_call: TRBV3-1/TRBV3-2; cdr3_aa: ASSPAGQGTFGTEAF
v_call: TRBV5-1; cdr3_aa: ASSPREGANEQY
v_call: TRBV7-2; cdr3_aa: ASSLDPGNTEAF
v_call: TRBV7-9; cdr3_aa: ASSLATGSSEQY